A single sample gave rise to the 8 T cell receptor beta chains below, sequenced in a study of identical twins. TCRdb reprocessed the 5' RACE reads via MiXCR and lists one record per CDR3 protein. The sample has some 500,000 distinct CDR3 sequences, 14% seen once. This same sample was also taken into another study, of yellow fever vaccine responses in identical twins.

Source material: CD4+ T cells sorted from blood. Source of these receptors: a woman between 18 and 29 years old in good health.

This clonotype appeared a few times. The chain recombines TRBV6-1 with TRBJ2-1, with D perhaps matching TRBD2 (6 bases). The V end lost 8 bases, the J end lost 0 bases, and 17 bases lay between the germline ends. This CDR3 region has 16 residues. Germline values: CDR1 MNHNS, CDR2 SASEGT. This CDR3 is CASGMLALSSYNEQFF. The CDR3, as DNA: TGTGCCAGCGGTATGCTAGCGCTGAGCTCCTACAATGAGCAGTTCTTC.

This clonotype turned up a few times. J is TRBJ2-7 and V is TRBV11-2; the match to TRBD2 covers 11 bases. The V and J ends lost 7 bases and 2 bases, in that order; junction bases with no gene match: 7. Looked up from germline, CDR1 is SGHAT and CDR2 is FQNNGV. The CDR3 runs 15 residues. Here the CDR3 reads CASTSPSGGPYEQYF. CDR3 coding DNA: TGTGCCAGCACCTCCCCTAGCGGGGGGCCCTACGAGCAGTACTTC.

This clonotype came up a few times. V gene TRBV12-3 or TRBV12-4 combines with J gene TRBJ2-5; D remains unclear. V was pared by 6 bases and J by 1 base, with 12 bases between. CDR3 length equals 14 residues. The CDR3 DNA reads TGTGCCAGCAGCCAATCCCGCCCCCAAGAGACCCAGTACTTC. Residues: CASSQSRPQETQYF.

The CDR3 region is CASSVVGTDTEAFF. The CDR3 DNA follows: TGTGCCAGCAGCGTAGTGGGGACGGACACTGAAGCTTTCTTT. The rearrangement links TRBV9 to TRBJ1-1, with D possibly matching TRBD1 (5 bases). Trimming cost V 0 bases and J 3 bases, with 9 bases left between them. The CDR3 runs to 14 residues. Looked up from germline, CDR1 is SGDLS and CDR2 is YYNGEE.

This clonotype was seen ten or more times. This sequence joins TRBV12-3 or TRBV12-4 and TRBJ2-7; D possibly corresponds to TRBD2 (5 bases). V dropped 5 bases and J dropped 5 bases, with 13 bases sitting between them. The CDR3 has 13 residues. CDR3 residues: CASSTTSFHEQYF. The CDR3 DNA reads TGTGCCAGCAGTACAACTAGTTTCCACGAGCAGTACTTC.

In its sample, this clonotype was seen a few times. The rearrangement uses TRBV9 and TRBJ2-5; the D gene is possibly TRBD1 (7 bases). V shed 0 bases and J shed 0 bases, with 18 bases lying between them. Per the germline V gene, CDR1 is SGDLS and CDR2 is YYNGEE. The CDR3 covers 18 residues. CDR3 amino acids: CASSVGGGGAGNQETQYF. The CDR3 DNA is TGTGCCAGCAGCGTAGGAGGGGGCGGGGCGGGGAACCAAGAGACCCAGTACTTC.

This clonotype was recorded once. The V and J genes are TRBV14 and TRBJ1-1; D not resolved. The CDR3 sequence is 14 residues long. Germline assignment: CDR1 SGHDN and CDR2 FVKESK. The V and J ends lost 1 base and 6 bases respectively, with 12 bases between them. CDR3 loop: CASSQARLGAEAFF. For the CDR3, the DNA is TGTGCCAGCAGCCAAGCGAGATTGGGCGCTGAAGCTTTCTTT. Full variable domain (outside the CDR3, taken from reference TRBV14 and TRBJ1-1): EAGVTQFPSHSVIEKGQTVTLRCDPISGHDNLYWYRRVMGKEIKFLLHFVKESKQDESGMPNNRFLAERTGGTYSTLKVQPAELEDSGVYFCASSQARLGAEAFFGQGTRLTVV.

The rearrangement links TRBV10-3 to TRBJ2-3; D might be TRBD1 (6 bases). The germline V gene encodes CDR1 ENHRY and CDR2 SYGVKD. This CDR3 is built from 11 residues. Trimming stripped 10 bases from V and 6 bases from J, with 11 bases between. CDR3 sequence: CATKQGDTQYF. The CDR3 DNA is TGTGCCACCAAACAGGGCGATACGCAGTATTTT.